The 17 T cell receptor beta chains below all came from one sample that was sequenced in a study of blood T cell repertoires in COVID-19. Some clones are missing from TCRdb's copy, which holds only in-frame ones; the method was immunoSEQ multiplex PCR. The sample has about 270,000 clones, 85% seen once. Sample: peripheral blood. These TCRs come from a woman between 45 and 65 years old with active or convalescent COVID-19.

The rearrangement uses TRBV4-1 and TRBJ2-3; 8 bases agree with TRBD1. Germline V CDR1 and CDR2: MGHRA, YSYEKL. V trimming: 3 bases; J trimming: 3 bases; junction bases outside the gene matches: 11. This CDR3 comprises 17 residues. For the CDR3, the DNA is TGCGCCAGCAGCCACCCCCGAGGACAGGGTAAGACAGATACGCAGTATTTT. It encodes CASSHPRGQGKTDTQYF.

The chain couples TRBV24-1 to TRBJ2-1; 12 bases align to TRBD2. J lost 7 bases, V lost 11 bases, and 11 bases had no gene match. The CDR3 consists of 15 residues. Germline assignment: CDR1 KGHDR and CDR2 SFDVKD. The CDR3 nucleotides are TGTGCCAGCCTAGCGGGAGGGCCCATTGTGAATGAGCAGTTCTTC. Residues: CASLAGGPIVNEQFF.

Only one count was recorded for this clone. The chain has TRBV12-3 or TRBV12-4 and TRBJ2-1; D is perhaps TRBD2 (6 bases). Trimming took off 3 bases at V and 14 bases at J, with 11 bases between the two ends. The CDR3 extends over 11 amino acids. The CDR3 spells CASSFGTQKFF. The CDR3 DNA follows: TGTGCCAGCAGTTTTGGGACTCAGAAGTTCTTC.

The chain employs TRBV18 and TRBJ2-1, with 8 bases lining up with TRBD2. The V gene end was trimmed by 0 bases and the J gene end by 0 bases; junction bases not matched to a gene: 10. Germline CDR1 KGHSH, CDR2 LQKENI. The CDR3 has 19 residues. The chain's CDR3 is CASSPPIGERESSYNEQFF. The CDR3 DNA is TGTGCCAGCTCACCACCGATCGGCGAGCGGGAGAGCTCCTACAATGAGCAGTTCTTC.

The chain combines TRBV2 with TRBJ1-1; the match to TRBD1 covers 8 bases. CDR1 SNHLY and CDR2 FYNNEI come from the germline V gene. With V trimmed by 8 bases and J by 1 base, 9 bases remained unmatched. This CDR3 region has 15 residues. The CDR3 loop is CASSQFGQGNTEAFF. CDR3 DNA: TGTGCCAGCTCACAATTCGGACAGGGGAACACTGAAGCTTTCTTT.

This rearrangement joins TRBV6-5 to TRBJ2-7; 9 nucleotides line up with TRBD2. The CDR3 length is 15 residues. V dropped 5 bases and J dropped 7; count of bases not matched to a gene: 12. CDR1 is MNHEY, CDR2 SVGAGI, per germline. CDR3 residues: CASSTPGVAGEEQYF. The CDR3 coding sequence is TGTGCCAGCAGTACCCCCGGGGTAGCGGGGGAGGAGCAGTACTTC.

V gene TRBV19 combines with J gene TRBJ1-2; TRBD1 might be the D (6 bases). Germline V gives CDR1 LNHDA, CDR2 SQIVND (reference sequence). This CDR3 region has 12 residues. The CDR3 bases are TGTGCTACAAAGGGGGACATCTATGGCTACACCTTC. This encodes CATKGDIYGYTF. Looking up the rest from reference TRBV19 and TRBJ1-2 gives the full variable domain: DGGITQSPKYLFRKEGQNVTLSCEQNLNHDAMYWYRQDPGQGLRLIYYSQIVNDFQKGDIAEGYSVSREKKESFPLTVTSAQKNPTAFYLCATKGDIYGYTFGSGTRLTVV.

This rearrangement joins TRBV28 to TRBJ2-7, with 7 bases identical to TRBD2. The CDR3 has 14 amino acids. V trimming: 6 bases; J trimming: 4 bases; junction bases outside the gene matches: 9. Germline V gene data show CDR1 as MDHEN and CDR2 as SYDVKM. In DNA form, the CDR3 reads TGTGCCAGCAGCAAAGCGGGACGTGGTTACGAGCAGTACTTC. As protein: CASSKAGRGYEQYF.

CDR3 loop: CASSSLLRTYNSPLHF. The CDR3 nucleotides are TGTGCCAGCAGTTCCCTTCTCAGGACCTATAATTCACCCCTCCACTTT. J is TRBJ1-6 and V is TRBV28; D is ambiguous. Per the germline V gene, CDR1 is MDHEN and CDR2 is SYDVKM. The CDR3 totals 16 residues. The ends were cut back, 4 bases at V and 2 bases at J, with 12 bases in the middle.

This clone was seen only once. The chain recombines TRBV28 with TRBJ2-1; D possibly corresponds to TRBD2 (5 bases). This CDR3 is built from 14 residues. Germline CDR1 MDHEN, CDR2 SYDVKM. Trimming took off 6 bases at V and 3 bases at J, with 12 bases between the two ends. The chain's CDR3 is CASSPTRDYNEQFF. The CDR3, as DNA: TGTGCCAGCAGCCCAACTAGGGACTACAATGAGCAGTTCTTC.

The V and J genes are TRBV29-1 and TRBJ2-5; the D gene is possibly TRBD2 (6 bases). Germline CDR1 and CDR2: SQVTM and ANQGSEA. There are 11 residues in the CDR3. V lost 7 bases and J lost 5, with 11 bases in between. The CDR3 DNA sequence: TGCAGCGGGGCGGAGGGGGAGACCCAGTACTTC. Amino acid sequence: CSGAEGETQYF. The variable domain in full, completed from reference TRBV29-1 and TRBJ2-5, reads SAVISQKPSRDICQRGTSLTIQCQVDSQVTMMFWYRQQPGQSLTLIATANQGSEATYESGFVIDKFPISRPNLTFSTLTVSNMSPEDSSIYLCSGAEGETQYFGPGTRLLVL.

The rearrangement uses TRBV5-1 and TRBJ2-7; tentative D call: TRBD1 (7 bases). Germline V gene sequence: CDR1 SGHRS, CDR2 YFSETQ. The CDR3 is 15 residues long. V lost 3 bases and J lost 5, with 18 bases in between. The CDR3 region is CASSSPRRGRDEQYF. CDR3 in DNA: TGCGCCAGCAGCTCCCCGAGGAGGGGGCGGGACGAGCAGTACTTC.

The V call is TRBV6-1, the J call TRBJ1-4; no clear D gene. CDR1 is MNHNS and CDR2 is SASEGT in the germline V gene. This CDR3 has 14 residues. Trimming shortened V by 2 bases and J by 6 bases, and 10 bases separated the two germline ends. The CDR3 sequence is CASSEIPSDEKLFF. DNA of the CDR3: TGTGCCAGCAGTGAAATCCCGAGTGATGAAAAACTGTTTTTT.

This clone has just a few counts. This chain uses TRBV19 with TRBJ2-7; 8 nucleotides match TRBD1. Germline V gene lookup returns CDR1 LNHDA and CDR2 SQIVND (reference sequence). This CDR3 is built from 13 residues. Trimming took 2 bases from V and 5 from J; bases not matched to a gene: 2. CDR3: CASSIQGADEQYF. The CDR3 coding sequence is TGTGCCAGTAGTATACAGGGGGCAGACGAGCAGTACTTC. The whole variable domain, filled in from reference TRBV19 and TRBJ2-7, reads DGGITQSPKYLFRKEGQNVTLSCEQNLNHDAMYWYRQDPGQGLRLIYYSQIVNDFQKGDIAEGYSVSREKKESFPLTVTSAQKNPTAFYLCASSIQGADEQYFGPGTRLTVT.

This rearrangement joins TRBV10-2 to TRBJ2-1; 7 positions match TRBD2. J gave up 1 base and V 6 bases, and 3 bases lay outside the gene matches. Per germline, CDR1 WSHSY and CDR2 SAAADI. The CDR3 length is 14 residues. The CDR3 sequence: CASRAAGSYNEQFF. The DNA of the CDR3 is TGCGCCAGCAGGGCAGCGGGATCCTACAATGAGCAGTTCTTC.

The V gene is TRBV5-8, the J gene TRBJ1-1; a weak D match, TRBD1 (5 bases). This CDR3 has 15 amino acids. Trimming cost V 4 bases and J 0 bases, with 13 bases left between them. Germline V CDR1 and CDR2: SGHTS, YDEGEE. CDR3 DNA: TGTGCCAGCAGCCGGGGCGGGGGAATGAACACTGAAGCTTTCTTT. It specifies CASSRGGGMNTEAFF.

This sequence joins TRBV28 and TRBJ1-3; D gene ambiguous. The V gene's germline CDR1 is MDHEN and CDR2 SYDVKM. The V end lost 4 bases, the J end lost 10 bases, and 14 bases lay between the germline ends. This CDR3 spans 13 amino acids. The CDR3 coding sequence is TGTGCCAGCAGTTCCCTGAGAGAAGTGACCATATATTTT. Residues: CASSSLREVTIYF.